The sequence of this T cell receptor beta chain was determined in a study of T cell responses to AZD1222 COVID-19 vaccine. Study context: The study pooled second doses at about 4 or about 12 weeks.

Findings of the study overall: AZD1222 recipients seropositive at baseline numbered only 5 or 6. Possibly, clonal diversity was underestimated; donors were largely white British and included more females. Nearly half of the spike-specific TCRs reportedly recognize variant regions that carry no mutations.

TCRdb's copy holds only in-frame clones and misses some; the assay was immunoSEQ multiplex PCR. The sample lists some 200,000 clones; 85% to 95% were seen once. In regard to this clone: Its specificity is not known.

Per germline, CDR1 SEHNR and CDR2 FQNEAQ (reference sequence). The CDR3 length is 12 residues. V lost 3 bases, J lost 6 bases, and 8 bases lay in between. The receptor's source is an adult in good health. The J gene is TRBJ1-1, the V gene TRBV7-9; D uncertain. The material was peripheral blood, obtained on day 0 of AZD1222 vaccination. CDR3 coding DNA: TGTGCCAGCAGCTTTGGACTCTCTGAAGCTTTCTTT. Amino acid sequence: CASSFGLSEAFF.